This T cell receptor (beta chain) was identified in a study of blood T cell repertoires in COVID-19. Study-wide background: Acute and convalescent COVID-19 samples came from the United States, Italy and Spain. PBMCs, B-cell-depleted T cells, or T cells provided the cDNA or gDNA that made up the material.

Source study methods: Scientists estimated how many nucleated cells there were by amplifying reference gene primers. The method was immunoSEQ multiplex PCR; TCRdb's version includes in-frame clones alone and lacks a portion of them. The V and J calls and clone size are taken from that table; D and trimming were inferred from the DNA. This table holds under 150,000 clones, approximately 84% found once. The CDR3 length is 15 residues. V was cut by 2 bases and J by 0 bases, with 5 bases left in between. CDR1 MNHEY and CDR2 SVGAGI come from the germline V gene. This clone was detected only a few times. The chain uses TRBV6-5 and TRBJ2-6; D gene unclear. This TCR derives from a human donor in a cohort sampled during active COVID-19. The sequencing sample was made of peripheral blood. The CDR3 nucleotides read TGTGCCAGCAGTTACAGCCGCTCTGGGGCCAACGTCCTGACTTTC. It codes for CASSYSRSGANVLTF.